The rows below give T cell receptor beta chains drawn from one sample of a study of control samples from healthy donors and cancer patients. Profiled with immunoSEQ multiplex PCR; TCRdb holds only in-frame clones, not every one. The repertoire holds tens of thousands of clones, with approximately 89% as singletons. Specimen: blood. The receptors stem from a man aged 50 to 59 in good health. CDR3s leave out the opening cysteine and the closing phenylalanine or tryptophan.

TRBV27	TRBJ2-1	11	ASSLGRLGEQF
TRBV2	TRBJ1-5	13	ASTGQGHGNQPQH
TRBV21-1	TRBJ2-7	12	ASSPRGRIYEQY
TRBV7-9	TRBJ1-5	12	ASSPLDSNQPQH
TRBV5-1	TRBJ2-6	14	ASHKQGAGGANVLT
TRBV30	TRBJ1-2	15	AWRDGTGKRLNYGYT
TRBV19	TRBJ1-2	13	ASSIALSADYGYT
TRBV4-1	TRBJ2-3	14	ASSQEGPGRGGTQY
TRBV6-6	TRBJ2-7	16	ASRRLGQDTVSSYEQY
TRBV19	TRBJ1-6	10	ASTRLGETLH